This TCR beta chain is drawn from a study of Ad26.COV2.S vaccination and SARS-CoV-2 variants. The treatment is: 15 to 20 received Ad26.COV2.S at low or high dose, single or two shots; several received placebo; per-sample allocation not given. Day 63 following the first vaccine or placebo injection was when the samples were taken. The individual, an adult aged 18-55 years, was a donor in Boston. Repertoires were generated with immunoSEQ multiplex PCR, while TCRdb's copy carries only in-frame clones and drops some. The table has about 680,000 clones, roughly 90% seen once. The CDR3 covers 13 residues. Trimming took 0 bases from V and 8 from J, leaving 7 bases between them. Germline CDR1 reads ENHRY; CDR2 reads SYGVKD. Study-wide results and caveats: Substantial breadth was reportedly displayed by spike-specific CD8+ and CD4+ T cell responses after vaccination.

On this clone itself: What it binds is not known.

The origin of this receptor is a person between 18 and 65 years old who received the Ad26.COV2.S COVID-19 vaccine or a placebo. J is TRBJ2-2 and V is TRBV10-3; D not certain. Here the sequenced sample was peripheral blood, taken in a trial of Ad26.COV2.S vaccine versus placebo. CDR3 residues: CAISESERGELFF. CDR3 nucleotide sequence: TGTGCCATCAGTGAGTCGGAGAGAGGGGAGCTGTTTTTT.